This T cell receptor beta chain was obtained from a study of T-cell reconstitution after alpha-beta-depleted transplantation in children. A library of TCRbeta sequences, prepared with unique molecular identifiers, was generated. Each CDR3 protein is one row after TCRdb ran MiXCR on the PCR reads. The table has tens of thousands of distinct CDR3 sequences, about 47% seen once. This clonotype was seen a handful of times. Its antigen is currently unknown. V lost 4 bases to trimming and J lost 4 bases; unmatched junction nucleotides: 12. CDR1 and CDR2 from the germline V gene are SQVTM and ANQGSEA. CDR3 length: 15 residues. Overall study findings and caveats: T cells produced anew were the main source of T-cell counts and diversity one year after transplant. Reportedly, only several hundred clones from non-depleted graft cells drove alpha-beta T-cell counts at about two months.

This sequence originates from a boy less than two years old with SCID, due to receive a stem cell transplant. This chain connects TRBV29-1 to TRBJ1-1; 7 positions match TRBD1. Sequencing was performed on peripheral blood, taken before TCRalphabeta/CD19-depleted stem cell transplant. The CDR3 region is CSVVKRGLSATEAFF. CDR3 nucleotide sequence: TGCAGCGTTGTGAAAAGGGGGCTGTCGGCCACTGAAGCTTTCTTT.